This TCR beta chain stems from a study of shared clonotypes between healthy human individuals. Study in general: Every donor yielded three CD4 naive, three CD4 memory, two CD8 naive and one CD8 memory plate. Whole-study results and caveats: Donor clonotype sharing was expected to depend on sequencing depth.

A note on this clone: Its antigen is still unknown. Distinct nucleotide sequences in the sample also encode this CDR3.

The protocol was immunoSEQ multiplex PCR, while the TCRdb copy is restricted to in-frame clones and leaves out a portion. The sample has roughly 2.4 million clones; around 95% are singletons. The germline CDR1 and CDR2 sequences are SEHNR and FQNEAQ (reference sequence). Deletions cut 4 bases from V and 0 bases from J, with 9 bases between. There are 14 residues in the CDR3. This clonotype was obtained from a young man in good health. The chain is built from TRBV7-9 and TRBJ1-1; D unresolved. Sequencing used naive CD4+ T cells sorted from blood. Subset given: CD45RA+ positively selected. DNA for the CDR3: TGTGCCAGCAGCTCGCGGGGTGTGAACACTGAAGCTTTCTTT. Protein: CASSSRGVNTEAFF.